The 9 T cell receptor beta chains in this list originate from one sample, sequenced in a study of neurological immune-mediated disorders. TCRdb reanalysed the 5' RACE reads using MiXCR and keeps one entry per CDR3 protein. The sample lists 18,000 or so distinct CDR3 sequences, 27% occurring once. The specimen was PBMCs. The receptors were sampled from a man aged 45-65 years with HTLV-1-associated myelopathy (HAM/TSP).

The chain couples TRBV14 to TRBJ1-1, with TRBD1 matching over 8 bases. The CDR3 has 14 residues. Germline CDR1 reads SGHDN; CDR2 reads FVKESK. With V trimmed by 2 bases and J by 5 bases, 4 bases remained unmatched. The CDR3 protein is CASSQRTGRTEAFF. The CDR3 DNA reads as TGTGCCAGCAGCCAAAGGACAGGGAGGACTGAAGCTTTCTTT.

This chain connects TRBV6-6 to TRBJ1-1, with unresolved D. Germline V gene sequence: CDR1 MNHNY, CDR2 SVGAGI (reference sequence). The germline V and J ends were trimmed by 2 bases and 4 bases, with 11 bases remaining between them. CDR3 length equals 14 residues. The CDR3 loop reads CASSYAHSGTEAFF. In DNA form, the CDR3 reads TGTGCCAGCAGTTACGCACACTCGGGCACTGAAGCTTTCTTT.

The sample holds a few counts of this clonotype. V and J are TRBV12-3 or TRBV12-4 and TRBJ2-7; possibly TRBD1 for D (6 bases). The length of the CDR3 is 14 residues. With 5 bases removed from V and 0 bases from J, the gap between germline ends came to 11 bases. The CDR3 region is CASSAGQISYEQYF. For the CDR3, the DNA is TGTGCCAGCAGTGCTGGACAGATCTCCTACGAGCAGTACTTC.

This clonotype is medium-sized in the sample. The CDR3 bases are TGTGCCAGCAGCTCGGGACAATCTCAGCCCCAGCATTTT. It specifies CASSSGQSQPQHF. This rearrangement joins TRBV7-9 to TRBJ1-5, with TRBD1 as a possible D gene (6 bases). V lost 4 bases, J lost 6 bases, and 10 bases lay in between. CDR1 is SEHNR and CDR2 is FQNEAQ in the germline V gene (reference sequence). The CDR3 extends over 13 amino acids.

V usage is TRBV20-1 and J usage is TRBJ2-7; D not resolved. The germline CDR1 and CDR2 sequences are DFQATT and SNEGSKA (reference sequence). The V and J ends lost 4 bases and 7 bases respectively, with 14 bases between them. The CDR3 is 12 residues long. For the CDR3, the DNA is TGCAGTGCTAACGGTCAAATGGGGGAGCAGTACTTC. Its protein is CSANGQMGEQYF.

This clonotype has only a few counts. DNA for the CDR3: TGCAGTGTCGGGACAGGGAGGAATTCACCCCTCCACTTT. It codes for CSVGTGRNSPLHF. The J gene is TRBJ1-6, the V gene TRBV20-1; TRBD1 aligns across 9 bases. Germline V gene data show CDR1 as DFQATT and CDR2 as SNEGSKA (reference sequence). This CDR3 has 13 residues. V shed 7 bases and J 7 bases; nucleotides not matched to a gene: 5.

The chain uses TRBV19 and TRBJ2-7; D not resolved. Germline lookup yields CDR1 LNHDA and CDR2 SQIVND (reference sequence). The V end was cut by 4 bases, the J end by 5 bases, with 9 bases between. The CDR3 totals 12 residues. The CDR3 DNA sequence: TGTGCCAGTAGTACTCGGTTGAACGAGCAGTACTTC. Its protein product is CASSTRLNEQYF.

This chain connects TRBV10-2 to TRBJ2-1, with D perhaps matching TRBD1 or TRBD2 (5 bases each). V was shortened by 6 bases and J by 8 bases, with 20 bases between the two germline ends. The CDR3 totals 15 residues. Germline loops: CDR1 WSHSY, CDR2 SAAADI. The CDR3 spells CASRWGRDWSYEQFF. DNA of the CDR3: TGCGCCAGCAGGTGGGGCCGGGATTGGAGCTATGAGCAGTTCTTC.

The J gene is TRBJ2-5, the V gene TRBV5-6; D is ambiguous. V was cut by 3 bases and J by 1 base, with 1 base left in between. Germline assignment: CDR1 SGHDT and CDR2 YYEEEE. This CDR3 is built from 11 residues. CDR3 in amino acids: CASSSQETQYF. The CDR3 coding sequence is TGTGCCAGCAGCTCCCAAGAGACCCAGTACTTC.